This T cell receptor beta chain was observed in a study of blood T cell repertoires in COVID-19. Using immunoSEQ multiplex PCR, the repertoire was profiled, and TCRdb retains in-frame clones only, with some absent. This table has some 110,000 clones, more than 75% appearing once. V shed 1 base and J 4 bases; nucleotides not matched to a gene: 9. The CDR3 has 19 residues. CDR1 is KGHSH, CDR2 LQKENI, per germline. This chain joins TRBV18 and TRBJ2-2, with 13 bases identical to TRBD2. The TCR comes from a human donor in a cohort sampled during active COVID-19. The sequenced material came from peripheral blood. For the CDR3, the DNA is TGTGCCAGCTCACCACAGGGACTAGCGGGGTGGGTCGGCACCGGGGAGCTGTTTTTT. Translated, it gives CASSPQGLAGWVGTGELFF.